The present entry profiles one T cell receptor beta chain with its context. Its cognate antigen is unknown. These data come from a study of shared clonotypes between healthy human individuals. Study as a whole: CD4 naive cells filled three plates per donor, CD4 memory three, CD8 naive two and CD8 memory one. Study-level points and caveats: Non-shared clonotypes were found to have lower generation probabilities than the clonotypes that were shared by all four of the sorted-subset donors.

Per sorted-subset replicate PCR, input was approximately 180 ng DNA, representing tens of thousands of T cell genomes. TCRdb's copy holds only in-frame clones and misses some; the assay was immunoSEQ multiplex PCR. This repertoire shows 2 million to 2.5 million clones, roughly 93% found once; its top ten account for roughly 0.36%. Germline CDR1 and CDR2: KGHSH and LQKENI. The V and J ends lost 2 bases and 1 base, in that order; junction bases with no gene match: 4. The CDR3 covers 16 residues. The origin of this receptor is a man aged 18 to 29 in good health. Some clones in this sample may be carry-over from other donors' samples. The V call is TRBV18, the J call TRBJ2-2; 7 bases agree with TRBD2. Sample: naive CD4+ T cells from PBMCs. Subset here: CD45RA+ positively selected. This CDR3 is CASSPMGGKNTGELFF. In DNA form, the CDR3 reads TGTGCCAGCTCACCAATGGGGGGGAAGAACACCGGGGAGCTGTTTTTT. The full variable domain, with the rest looked up from reference TRBV18 and TRBJ2-2, is NAGVMQNPRHLVRRRGQEARLRCSPMKGHSHVYWYRQLPEEGLKFMVYLQKENIIDESGMPKERFSAEFPKEGPSILRIQQVVRGDSAAYFCASSPMGGKNTGELFFGEGSRLTVL.